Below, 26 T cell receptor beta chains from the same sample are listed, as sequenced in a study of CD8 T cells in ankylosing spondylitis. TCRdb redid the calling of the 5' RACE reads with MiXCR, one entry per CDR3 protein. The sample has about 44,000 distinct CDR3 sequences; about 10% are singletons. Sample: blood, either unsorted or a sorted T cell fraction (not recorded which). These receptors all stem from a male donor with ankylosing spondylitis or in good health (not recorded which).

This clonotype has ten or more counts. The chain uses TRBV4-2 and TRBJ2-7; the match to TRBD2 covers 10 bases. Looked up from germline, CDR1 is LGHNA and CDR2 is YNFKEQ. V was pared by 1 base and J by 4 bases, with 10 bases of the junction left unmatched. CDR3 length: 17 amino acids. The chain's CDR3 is CASSQGISSGGMYEQYF. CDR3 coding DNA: TGTGCCAGCAGCCAAGGAATCTCTAGCGGGGGAATGTACGAGCAGTACTTC.

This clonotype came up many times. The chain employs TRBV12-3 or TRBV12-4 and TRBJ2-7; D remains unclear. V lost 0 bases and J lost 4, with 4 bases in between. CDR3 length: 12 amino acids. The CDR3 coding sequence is TGTGCCAGCAGTTTAGCCCGGTACGAGCAGTACTTC. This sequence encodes CASSLARYEQYF.

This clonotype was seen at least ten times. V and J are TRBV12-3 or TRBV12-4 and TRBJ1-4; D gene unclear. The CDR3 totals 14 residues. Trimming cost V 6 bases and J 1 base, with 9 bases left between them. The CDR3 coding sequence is TGTGCCAGCAGAGAAAGGGAAACTAATGAAAAACTGTTTTTT. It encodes CASRERETNEKLFF.

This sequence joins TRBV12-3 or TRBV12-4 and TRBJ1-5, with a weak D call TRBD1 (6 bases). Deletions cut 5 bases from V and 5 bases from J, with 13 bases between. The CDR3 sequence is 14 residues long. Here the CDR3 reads CASSPGQSYQPQHF. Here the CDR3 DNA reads TGTGCCAGCAGTCCCGGACAGAGCTATCAGCCCCAGCATTTT.

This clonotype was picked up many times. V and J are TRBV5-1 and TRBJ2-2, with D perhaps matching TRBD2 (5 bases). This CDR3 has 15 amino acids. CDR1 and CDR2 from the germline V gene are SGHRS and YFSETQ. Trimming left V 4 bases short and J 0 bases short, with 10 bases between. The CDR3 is CASSGSRSNTGELFF. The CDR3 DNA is TGCGCCAGCAGCGGGAGCAGGTCGAACACCGGGGAGCTGTTTTTT.

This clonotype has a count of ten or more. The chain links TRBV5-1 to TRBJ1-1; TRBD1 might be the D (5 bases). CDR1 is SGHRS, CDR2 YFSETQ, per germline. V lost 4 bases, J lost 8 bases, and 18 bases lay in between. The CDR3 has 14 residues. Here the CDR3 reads CASSTLTQGAEAFF. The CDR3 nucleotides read TGCGCCAGCAGCACCTTGACGCAGGGTGCGGAAGCTTTCTTT.

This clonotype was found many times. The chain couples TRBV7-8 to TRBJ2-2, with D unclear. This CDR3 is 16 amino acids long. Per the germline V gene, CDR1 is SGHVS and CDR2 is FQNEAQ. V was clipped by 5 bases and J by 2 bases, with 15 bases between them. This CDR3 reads CASSPRPNLNTGELFF. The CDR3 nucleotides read TGTGCCAGCAGCCCGAGACCAAACCTTAACACCGGGGAGCTGTTTTTT.

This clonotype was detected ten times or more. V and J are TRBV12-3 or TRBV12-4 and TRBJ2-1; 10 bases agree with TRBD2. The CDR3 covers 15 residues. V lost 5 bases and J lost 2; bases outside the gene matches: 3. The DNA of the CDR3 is TGTGCCAGCAGTCGGAGCGGGGGGGCCTACAATGAGCAGTTCTTC. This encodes CASSRSGGAYNEQFF.

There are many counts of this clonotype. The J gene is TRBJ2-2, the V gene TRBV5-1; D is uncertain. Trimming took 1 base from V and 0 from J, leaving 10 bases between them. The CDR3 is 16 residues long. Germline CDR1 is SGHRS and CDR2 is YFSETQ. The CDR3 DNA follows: TGCGCCAGCAGCTTGAAACAGTCTACGAACACCGGGGAGCTGTTTTTT. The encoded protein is CASSLKQSTNTGELFF.

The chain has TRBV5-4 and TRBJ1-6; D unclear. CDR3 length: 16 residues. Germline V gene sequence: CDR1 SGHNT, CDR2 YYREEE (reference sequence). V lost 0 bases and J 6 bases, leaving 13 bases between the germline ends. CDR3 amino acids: CASSLEVAIGNSPLHF. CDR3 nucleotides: TGTGCCAGCAGCTTGGAGGTAGCGATCGGTAATTCACCCCTCCACTTT.

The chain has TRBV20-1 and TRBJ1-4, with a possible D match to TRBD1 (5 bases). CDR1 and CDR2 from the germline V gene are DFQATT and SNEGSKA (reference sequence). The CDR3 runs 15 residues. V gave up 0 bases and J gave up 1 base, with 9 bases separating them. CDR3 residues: CSARDPQGTNEKLFF. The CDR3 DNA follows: TGCAGTGCTAGAGATCCCCAGGGAACTAATGAAAAACTGTTTTTT.

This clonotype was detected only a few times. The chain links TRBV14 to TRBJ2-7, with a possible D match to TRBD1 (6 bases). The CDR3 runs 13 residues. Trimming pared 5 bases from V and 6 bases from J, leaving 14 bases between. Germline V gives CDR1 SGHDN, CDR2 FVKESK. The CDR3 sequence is CASSTRQAAEQYF. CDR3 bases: TGTGCCAGCAGCACCCGACAGGCGGCCGAGCAGTACTTC. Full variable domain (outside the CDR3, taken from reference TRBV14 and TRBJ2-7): EAGVTQFPSHSVIEKGQTVTLRCDPISGHDNLYWYRRVMGKEIKFLLHFVKESKQDESGMPNNRFLAERTGGTYSTLKVQPAELEDSGVYFCASSTRQAAEQYFGPGTRLTVT.

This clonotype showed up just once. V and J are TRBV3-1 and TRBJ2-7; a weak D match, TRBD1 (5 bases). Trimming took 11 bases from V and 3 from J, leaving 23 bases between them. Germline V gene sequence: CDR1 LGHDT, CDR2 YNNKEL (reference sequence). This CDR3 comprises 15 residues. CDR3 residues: CACCQGPGSVYEQYF. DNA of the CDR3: TGTGCCTGCTGCCAAGGACCAGGGTCGGTCTACGAGCAGTACTTC.

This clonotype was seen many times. The CDR3 protein is CSVARGGIQETQYF. In nucleotides, the CDR3 is TGCAGCGTTGCGCGCGGGGGGATCCAAGAGACCCAGTACTTC. This chain uses TRBV29-1 with TRBJ2-5; 8 bases line up with TRBD2. J gave up 1 base and V 4 bases, and 5 bases lay outside the gene matches. The CDR3 totals 14 residues. Germline CDR1 is SQVTM and CDR2 is ANQGSEA. Looking up the rest from reference TRBV29-1 and TRBJ2-5 gives the full variable domain: SAVISQKPSRDICQRGTSLTIQCQVDSQVTMMFWYRQQPGQSLTLIATANQGSEATYESGFVIDKFPISRPNLTFSTLTVSNMSPEDSSIYLCSVARGGIQETQYFGPGTRLLVL.

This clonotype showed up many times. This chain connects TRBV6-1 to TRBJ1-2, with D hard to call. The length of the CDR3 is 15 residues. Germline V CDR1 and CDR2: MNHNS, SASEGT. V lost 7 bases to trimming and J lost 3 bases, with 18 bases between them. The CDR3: CASNPQRAGDYGYTF. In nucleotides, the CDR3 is TGTGCCAGCAACCCGCAGCGGGCCGGAGACTATGGCTACACCTTC.

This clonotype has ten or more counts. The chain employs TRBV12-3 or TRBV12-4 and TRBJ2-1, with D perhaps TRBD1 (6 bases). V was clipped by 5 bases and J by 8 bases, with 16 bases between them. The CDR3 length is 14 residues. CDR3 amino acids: CASSSSWGLYEQFF. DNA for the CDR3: TGTGCCAGCAGTAGTAGCTGGGGGCTTTATGAGCAGTTCTTC.

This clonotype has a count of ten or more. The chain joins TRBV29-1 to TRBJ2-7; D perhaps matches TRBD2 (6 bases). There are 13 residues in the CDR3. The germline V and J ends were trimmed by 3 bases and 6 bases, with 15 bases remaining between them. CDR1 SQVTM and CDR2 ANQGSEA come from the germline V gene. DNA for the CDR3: TGCAGCGTTGAGAAAGGGAGGCAAGGCGAGCAGTACTTC. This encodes CSVEKGRQGEQYF.

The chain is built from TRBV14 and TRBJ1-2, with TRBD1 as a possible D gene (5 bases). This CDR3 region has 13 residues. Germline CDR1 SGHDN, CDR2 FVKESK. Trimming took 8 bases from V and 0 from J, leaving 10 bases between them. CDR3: CASDQGANYGYTF. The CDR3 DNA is TGTGCCAGCGATCAGGGAGCTAACTATGGCTACACCTTC.

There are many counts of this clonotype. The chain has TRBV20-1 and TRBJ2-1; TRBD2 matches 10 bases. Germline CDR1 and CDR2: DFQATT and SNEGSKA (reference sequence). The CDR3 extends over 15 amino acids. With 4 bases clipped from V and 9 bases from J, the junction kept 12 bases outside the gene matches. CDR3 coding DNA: TGCAGTGCTACCCCAGCGGGGGGGCTTACAAGTGAGCAGTTCTTC. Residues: CSATPAGGLTSEQFF.

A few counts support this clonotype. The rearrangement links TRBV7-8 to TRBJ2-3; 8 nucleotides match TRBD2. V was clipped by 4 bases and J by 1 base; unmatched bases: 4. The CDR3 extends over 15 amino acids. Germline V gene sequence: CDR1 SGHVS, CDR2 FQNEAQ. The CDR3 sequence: CASSSSGGGTDTQYF. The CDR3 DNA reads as TGTGCCAGCAGCTCCAGCGGGGGCGGCACAGATACGCAGTATTTT.

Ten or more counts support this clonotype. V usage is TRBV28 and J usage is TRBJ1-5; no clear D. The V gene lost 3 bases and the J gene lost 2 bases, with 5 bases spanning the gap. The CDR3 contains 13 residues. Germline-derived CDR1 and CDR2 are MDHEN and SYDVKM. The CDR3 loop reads CASSFAGNQPQHF. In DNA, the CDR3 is TGTGCCAGCAGTTTCGCTGGCAATCAGCCCCAGCATTTT.

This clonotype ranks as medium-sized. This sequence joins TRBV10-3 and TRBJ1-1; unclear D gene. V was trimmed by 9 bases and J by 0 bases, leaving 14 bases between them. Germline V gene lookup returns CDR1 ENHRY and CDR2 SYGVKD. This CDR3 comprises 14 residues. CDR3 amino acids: CAIRRLDMNTEAFF. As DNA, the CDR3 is TGTGCCATTCGGCGTCTAGACATGAACACTGAAGCTTTCTTT.

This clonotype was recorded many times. The CDR3 region has the DNA TGCAGTGCTCCCCGTGGACAGGCGGTACCTAACTATGGCTACACCTTC. It yields the protein CSAPRGQAVPNYGYTF. This rearrangement joins TRBV20-1 to TRBJ1-2, with TRBD1 identical over 7 bases. J lost 0 bases, V lost 5 bases, and 12 bases had no gene match. The CDR3 is 16 residues long. CDR1 DFQATT and CDR2 SNEGSKA come from the germline V gene (reference sequence).

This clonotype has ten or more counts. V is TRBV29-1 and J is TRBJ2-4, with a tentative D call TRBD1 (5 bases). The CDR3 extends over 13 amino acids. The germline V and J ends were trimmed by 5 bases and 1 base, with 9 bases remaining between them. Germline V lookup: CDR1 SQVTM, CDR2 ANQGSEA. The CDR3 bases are TGCAGCGTTTCAGGGCGGGCCAAAAACATTCAGTACTTC. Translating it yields CSVSGRAKNIQYF. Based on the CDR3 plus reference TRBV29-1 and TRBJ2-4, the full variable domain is SAVISQKPSRDICQRGTSLTIQCQVDSQVTMMFWYRQQPGQSLTLIATANQGSEATYESGFVIDKFPISRPNLTFSTLTVSNMSPEDSSIYLCSVSGRAKNIQYFGAGTRLSVL.

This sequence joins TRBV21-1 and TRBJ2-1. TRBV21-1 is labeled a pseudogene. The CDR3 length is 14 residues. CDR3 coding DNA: TGTGCCAGCAGCAAAGCAGAAGAAAGCTATGAGCAGTTCTTC. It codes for CASSKAEESYEQFF.

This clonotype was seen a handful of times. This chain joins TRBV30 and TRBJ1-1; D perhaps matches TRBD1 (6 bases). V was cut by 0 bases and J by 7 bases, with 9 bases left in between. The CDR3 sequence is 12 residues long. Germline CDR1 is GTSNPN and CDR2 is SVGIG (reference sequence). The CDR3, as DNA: TGTGCCTGGAGTGTGCAGGGGCATGAAGCTTTCTTT. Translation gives CAWSVQGHEAFF.